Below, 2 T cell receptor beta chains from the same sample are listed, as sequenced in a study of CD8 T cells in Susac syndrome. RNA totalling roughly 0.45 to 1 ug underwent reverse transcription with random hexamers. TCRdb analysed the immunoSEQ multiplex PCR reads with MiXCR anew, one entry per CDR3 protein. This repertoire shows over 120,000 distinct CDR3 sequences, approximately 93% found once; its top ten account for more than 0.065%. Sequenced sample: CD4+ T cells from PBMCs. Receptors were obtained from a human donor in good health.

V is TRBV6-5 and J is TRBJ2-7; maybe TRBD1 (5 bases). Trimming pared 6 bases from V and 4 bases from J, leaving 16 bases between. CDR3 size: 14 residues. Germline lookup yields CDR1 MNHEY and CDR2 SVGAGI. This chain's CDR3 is CASRPGWGRYEQYF. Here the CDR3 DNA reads TGTGCCAGCAGACCCGGGTGGGGCCGTTACGAGCAGTACTTC.

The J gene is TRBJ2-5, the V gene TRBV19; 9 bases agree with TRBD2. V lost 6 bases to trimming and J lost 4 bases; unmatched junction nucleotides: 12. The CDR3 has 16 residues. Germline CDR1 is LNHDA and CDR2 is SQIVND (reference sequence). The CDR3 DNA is TGTGCCAGTAGGGGGGGGCTAGCGGGATACAGAGAGACCCAGTACTTC. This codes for CASRGGLAGYRETQYF.